The 25 T cell receptor beta chains presented below share a single source sample, sequenced in a study of metastatic and nonmetastatic thyroid tumors. Through MiXCR, TCRdb re-clonotyped the PCR reads. The sample lists around 16,000 clones; 20% to 25% were seen once. Nobody among the patients had been given any treatment before thyroid surgery. Sequencing was done on a sample of tumor tissue. The origin of the receptors is a male donor with papillary thyroid cancer or a benign thyroid nodule (not recorded which). Some clones in this sample may be carry-over from other donors' samples.

The chain joins TRBV11-3 to TRBJ1-2; 10 bases match TRBD1. V shed 4 bases, J shed 2 bases, and the junction held 4 bases outside the gene matches. The CDR3 is 15 amino acids. The V gene's germline CDR1 is SGHNT and CDR2 YENEEA. The CDR3 coding sequence is TGTGCCAGCAGCTCGGGACAGGGGTTCAACTATGGCTACACCTTC. As protein: CASSSGQGFNYGYTF.

This clone was recorded at least ten times. The chain links TRBV13 to TRBJ2-3; 11 positions match TRBD2. This CDR3 is 16 amino acids long. Trimming at V came to 4 bases and at J to 2 bases, leaving 5 bases not matched to a gene. CDR1 and CDR2 (germline): PRHDT, FYEKMQ (reference sequence). The CDR3 coding sequence is TGTGCCAGCAGCTCGGGGACTAGCGGATCCACAGATACGCAGTATTTT. This translates into CASSSGTSGSTDTQYF.

This clone was observed at least ten times. V usage is TRBV20-1 and J usage is TRBJ2-5; D is uncertain. V shed 3 bases and J shed 1 base, with 12 bases lying between them. CDR3 length: 14 residues. Germline V gene sequence: CDR1 DFQATT, CDR2 SNEGSKA (reference sequence). Here the CDR3 DNA reads TGCAGTGCTAGCCTGATTGGGCCCCAAGAGACCCAGTACTTC. Translation: CSASLIGPQETQYF.

This clone was seen at least ten times. The genes are TRBV6-5 and TRBJ2-2; 11 nucleotides match TRBD2. Germline trimming cut 1 base from V and 5 bases from J; bases unmatched to any gene: 6. Germline V gene lookup returns CDR1 MNHEY and CDR2 SVGAGI. There are 17 residues in the CDR3. In nucleotides, the CDR3 is TGTGCCAGCAGTTACTTGCTAGCGGGAGGAGGGACCGGGGAGCTGTTTTTT. It is translated as CASSYLLAGGGTGELFF.

Judged by abundance, this clone is large (0.1 to 1%). The gene calls are TRBV20-1 and TRBJ1-1; a possible D gene is TRBD1 (6 bases). The CDR3 contains 13 residues. The V end was cut by 3 bases, the J end by 4 bases, with 12 bases between. Germline CDR1 is DFQATT and CDR2 is SNEGSKA (reference sequence). CDR3 in DNA: TGCAGTGCTAGGGGAGGGGGGAGCACTGAAGCTTTCTTT. Translation gives CSARGGGSTEAFF.

This clone was counted many times. A much larger clone lies one base from this, so it may be a read error. In nucleotides, the CDR3 is TGTGCCAGCAGGACAGGGCCGATGAGCTCTAGAAACACCATATATTTT. Its protein product is CASRTGPMSSRNTIYF. V usage is TRBV28 and J usage is TRBJ1-3; 7 bases agree with TRBD1. The CDR3 has 16 amino acids. Germline CDR1 reads MDHEN; CDR2 reads SYDVKM.

The rearrangement uses TRBV5-1 and TRBJ2-7; 12 bases are shared with TRBD2. With V trimmed by 4 bases and J by 3 bases, 5 bases remained unmatched. The CDR3 totals 15 residues. Looked up from germline, CDR1 is SGHRS and CDR2 is YFSETQ. Here the CDR3 reads CASSQTGLAGYEQYF. DNA of the CDR3: TGCGCCAGCAGCCAAACGGGACTAGCGGGCTACGAGCAGTACTTC.

This clone showed up just a few times. The V call is TRBV11-2, the J call TRBJ2-1, with D possibly being TRBD2 (7 bases). CDR3 length: 16 residues. Germline V gene sequence: CDR1 SGHAT, CDR2 FQNNGV. V shed 5 bases and J shed 5 bases, with 19 bases lying between them. CDR3: CASSPWVGGGNNEQFF. In DNA form, the CDR3 reads TGTGCCAGCAGCCCGTGGGTGGGAGGGGGAAACAATGAGCAGTTCTTC.

This clone was counted once. This rearrangement joins TRBV7-8 to TRBJ2-1; 9 nucleotides line up with TRBD2. The V gene end was trimmed by 6 bases and the J gene end by 9 bases; junction bases not matched to a gene: 9. The CDR3 spans 14 residues. Germline CDR1 is SGHVS and CDR2 is FQNEAQ. CDR3 amino acids: CASRRLAGFSEQFF. Here the CDR3 DNA reads TGTGCCAGCAGGCGGCTAGCGGGATTTAGTGAGCAGTTCTTC.

This clone has at least ten counts. V and J are TRBV18 and TRBJ2-3; TRBD2 might be the D (7 bases). Looked up from germline, CDR1 is KGHSH and CDR2 is LQKENI. Trimming took 3 bases from V and 2 from J, leaving 24 bases between them. The CDR3 is 19 amino acids. DNA for the CDR3: TGTGCCAGCTCACCGAAAGGTTTTTCCGGGGGGACAAACACAGATACGCAGTATTTT. It encodes CASSPKGFSGGTNTDTQYF.

This clone was seen at least ten times. J is TRBJ2-7 and V is TRBV29-1; perhaps TRBD2 as D (6 bases). Germline CDR1 is SQVTM and CDR2 is ANQGSEA. Trimming removed 5 bases at V and 5 bases at J, with 16 bases between. This CDR3 has 13 residues. The CDR3 protein is CSVMGGGEHEQYF. The CDR3 nucleotides are TGCAGCGTTATGGGGGGTGGGGAGCACGAGCAGTACTTC.

V is TRBV7-3 and J is TRBJ2-5, with D unresolved. CDR1 and CDR2 (germline): SGHTA, FQGTGA. The length of the CDR3 is 15 residues. V was cut by 3 bases and J by 5 bases, with 16 bases left in between. The CDR3 coding sequence is TGTGCCAGCAGCTTGGGGATGGGGTTGATGGAGACCCAGTACTTC. Its translation is CASSLGMGLMETQYF.

This clone was detected many times. V usage is TRBV11-3 and J usage is TRBJ2-5; 8 bases fit TRBD1. There are 13 residues in the CDR3. CDR1 SGHNT and CDR2 YENEEA come from the germline V gene. After removal of 4 bases from V and 4 bases from J, the junction contained 2 bases not matched to a gene. The CDR3 DNA follows: TGTGCCAGCAGCTCAGACAGGGGAGAGACCCAGTACTTC. The encoded protein is CASSSDRGETQYF.

The chain is built from TRBV20-1 and TRBJ2-7; maybe TRBD1 (5 bases). The CDR3 runs to 16 residues. Germline CDR1 is DFQATT and CDR2 is SNEGSKA (reference sequence). V was clipped by 1 base and J by 4 bases, with 20 bases between them. The DNA for the CDR3 is TGCAGTGCTAGAGCTGCCCAGGGATGGGGCGGATACGAGCAGTACGTC. This gives the protein CSARAAQGWGGYEQYV.

This clone was picked up many times. J is TRBJ2-2 and V is TRBV27; tentatively, D is TRBD2 (5 bases). Between the trimmed V and J ends, which lost 5 bases and 1 base, there was a span of 14 bases. The CDR3 consists of 16 residues. CDR1 is MNHEY and CDR2 is SMNVEV in the germline V gene (reference sequence). In DNA form, the CDR3 reads TGTGCCAGCAGTAACGAAGCGGAAAAGAACACCGGGGAGCTGTTTTTT. Translating it yields CASSNEAEKNTGELFF.

This clone was seen many times. V gene TRBV18 combines with J gene TRBJ2-7; TRBD1 matches at 8 bases. This CDR3 is built from 16 residues. Germline V lookup: CDR1 KGHSH, CDR2 LQKENI. The V and J ends lost 5 bases and 2 bases, in that order; junction bases with no gene match: 11. The CDR3 nucleotides read TGTGCCAGCTCATTCGCAGGCACAGGGGGTCCCTACGAGCAGTACTTC. Protein sequence: CASSFAGTGGPYEQYF. The complete variable domain, with remaining parts taken from reference TRBV18 and TRBJ2-7, reads NAGVMQNPRHLVRRRGQEARLRCSPMKGHSHVYWYRQLPEEGLKFMVYLQKENIIDESGMPKERFSAEFPKEGPSILRIQQVVRGDSAAYFCASSFAGTGGPYEQYFGPGTRLTVT.

This clone has ten or more counts. The rearrangement joins TRBV5-1 to TRBJ1-1, with TRBD1 identical over 7 bases. There are 13 residues in the CDR3. Germline lookup yields CDR1 SGHRS and CDR2 YFSETQ. Trimming took 4 bases from V and 4 from J; bases not matched to a gene: 4. The CDR3 is CASSQGQLTEAFF. The CDR3 nucleotides read TGCGCCAGCAGCCAGGGACAGCTCACTGAAGCTTTCTTT.

The chain recombines TRBV5-1 with TRBJ1-6; D gene ambiguous. CDR1 is SGHRS and CDR2 is YFSETQ in the germline V gene. V gave up 1 base and J gave up 6 bases, with 11 bases separating them. The CDR3 loop spans 15 amino acids. Here the CDR3 DNA reads TGCGCCAGCAGCTTGCAGCGACCTGCTAATTCACCCCTCCACTTT. It yields the protein CASSLQRPANSPLHF.

With respect to this clone: This may arise from a read error, as a much more abundant clone is one base away. The chain carries TRBV27 and TRBJ2-3; 8 bases match TRBD1. This CDR3 is built from 14 residues. Per the germline V gene, CDR1 is MNHEY and CDR2 is SMNVEV (reference sequence). With V trimmed by 4 bases and J by 7 bases, 7 bases remained unmatched. The CDR3, as DNA: TGTGCCAGCAGTTGGGCAGGGGGCGGGTATACGCAGTATTTT. It codes for CASSWAGGGYTQYF.

This clone was found many times. V usage is TRBV4-2 and J usage is TRBJ2-3, with D perhaps TRBD2 (6 bases). This CDR3 is 16 amino acids long. V was pared by 0 bases and J by 1 base, with 11 bases between. The V gene's germline CDR1 is LGHNA and CDR2 YNFKEQ. The CDR3 region has the DNA TGTGCCAGCAGCCAAGACGCGGGAAGGGGCACAGATACGCAGTATTTT. Translated: CASSQDAGRGTDTQYF.

This chain links TRBV6-1 with TRBJ2-3; no reliable D call. This CDR3 comprises 11 residues. Trimming removed 7 bases at V and 6 bases at J, with 8 bases between. The germline V gene encodes CDR1 MNHNS and CDR2 SASEGT. As DNA, the CDR3 is TGTGCCAGCACCCTTGGTGATACGCAGTATTTT. This translates into CASTLGDTQYF.

The sample holds many counts of this clone. V usage is TRBV3-1 and J usage is TRBJ2-7, with a tentative D call TRBD1 (5 bases). V shed 5 bases and J shed 5 bases, with 7 bases lying between them. Germline CDR1 LGHDT, CDR2 YNNKEL (reference sequence). The CDR3 consists of 11 residues. CDR3 in amino acids: CASSDSDEQYF. In nucleotides, the CDR3 is TGTGCCAGCAGCGACAGCGACGAGCAGTACTTC.

This clone was picked up one time. V and J are TRBV11-2 and TRBJ2-2; tentatively, D is TRBD1 or TRBD2 (6 bases each). The ends were cut back, 2 bases at V and 5 bases at J, with 18 bases in the middle. The CDR3 is 17 amino acids. Germline loops: CDR1 SGHAT, CDR2 FQNNGV. The DNA for the CDR3 is TGTGCCAGCAGCTTATATAAGGGGGGAGGTAGAACCGGGGAGCTGTTTTTT. As protein: CASSLYKGGGRTGELFF. Full variable domain (outside the CDR3, taken from reference TRBV11-2 and TRBJ2-2): EAGVAQSPRYKIIEKRQSVAFWCNPISGHATLYWYQQILGQGPKLLIQFQNNGVVDDSQLPKDRFSAERLKGVDSTLKIQPAKLEDSAVYLCASSLYKGGGRTGELFFGEGSRLTVL.

The CDR3 nucleotides are TGCAGCGTCCGGACAGAGTACGAGCAGTACTTC. The encoded protein is CSVRTEYEQYF. The chain carries TRBV29-1 and TRBJ2-7; perhaps TRBD1 as D (6 bases). Between the trimmed V and J ends, which lost 6 bases and 4 bases, there was a span of 10 bases. Germline-derived CDR1 and CDR2 are SQVTM and ANQGSEA. The CDR3 loop spans 11 amino acids.

V is TRBV14 and J is TRBJ1-3; no definite D call. Germline CDR1 is SGHDN and CDR2 is FVKESK. The V end lost 0 bases, the J end lost 3 bases, and 9 bases lay between the germline ends. This CDR3 is 15 amino acids long. As DNA, the CDR3 is TGTGCCAGCAGCCAAGAAAAGATAGGTGGAAACACCATATATTTT. Amino acid sequence: CASSQEKIGGNTIYF.